This is a list of T cell receptor beta chains from one sample in a study of synovial regulatory T cells in juvenile arthritis. Only in-frame clones appear in the TCRdb table, and some are missing; sequencing was by immunoSEQ multiplex PCR. In all, the sample yields some 7,700 clones. Sequencing was carried out using Treg cells from blood. These receptors were taken from a donor aged 2 to 35 with juvenile idiopathic arthritis. The CDR3 runs from the conserved cysteine through the conserved F or W. The size of a clone is reported for some rows only, either as once, few or many, or as a class for expanded clones.

v_gene	j_gene	abundance	CDR3aa
TRBV27	TRBJ2-7	-	CASSWGTSGRYEQYF
TRBV7-3	TRBJ2-1	medium-sized	CASSATSGSLNEQFF
TRBV19	TRBJ1-1	-	CASSLFGQPNTEAFF
TRBV11-2	TRBJ2-3	-	CASSLAGGTDTQYF
TRBV19	TRBJ2-1	-	CASSIETAGNEQFF
TRBV15	TRBJ1-5	-	CATSRVRGQLAYSNQPQHF
TRBV5-1	TRBJ2-2	-	CASSPTRGATGELFF
TRBV15	TRBJ2-1	-	CATSRVTGVYNEQFF
TRBV6-6	TRBJ2-7	-	CASSYSNSYEQYF
TRBV6-5	TRBJ2-7	-	CASSYRGRYEQYF
TRBV7-8	TRBJ2-1	-	CASSFRTSGGAGEQFF
TRBV4-1	TRBJ1-1	-	CASSQGAARRVEAFF
TRBV7-2	TRBJ2-7	-	CASSSQGTSSYEQYF
TRBV6-1	TRBJ1-2	-	CASTAGHNYGYTF
TRBV27	TRBJ1-2	-	CASSFDSFYGYTF
TRBV5-4	TRBJ2-2	-	CASSLPDGTGELFF
TRBV27	TRBJ2-6	-	CASSPFTGANVLTF
TRBV28	TRBJ2-1	-	CASSSVYNEQFF
TRBV4-3	TRBJ2-2	-	CASSHPGGGADTGELFF
TRBV7-3	TRBJ1-1	-	CASSRGGSTEAFF
TRBV5-4	TRBJ2-1	-	CASSADGSSYNEQFF
TRBV29-1	TRBJ2-1	-	CSVGRDKTYNEQFF
TRBV7-8	TRBJ1-2	-	CASSFYGTVNNYGYTF
TRBV2	TRBJ1-1	-	CASSEAERPEAFF
TRBV27	TRBJ1-4	-	CASSLLVGGDPANEKLFF
TRBV5-5	TRBJ2-7	-	CASSLGSSYEQYF
TRBV10-3	TRBJ1-3	-	CAIRTGGSGNTIYF
TRBV11-3	TRBJ2-1	-	CASSMGQGVYNEQFF
TRBV5-4	TRBJ2-3	-	CASSLEVTVTDTQYF
TRBV20-1	TRBJ2-4	-	CSARVSLIQYF
TRBV28	TRBJ2-5	-	CASSLPPGGTQYF
TRBV6-5	TRBJ1-2	-	CASSYGVGYGYTF
TRBV7-3	TRBJ2-6	-	CASSARPTGLGANVLTF
TRBV10-3	TRBJ2-7	-	CAISAQGGPYEQYF
TRBV21-1	TRBJ1-1	-	CASSSRKGQGTEAFF
TRBV18	TRBJ2-6	medium-sized	CASSLAGANVLTF
TRBV5-1	TRBJ2-7	-	CASSLWASPSYEQYF
TRBV7-3	TRBJ2-1	-	CASSLTVGGRNEQFF
TRBV9	TRBJ2-7	-	CASSVEPTGAREQYF
TRBV28	TRBJ1-5	-	CASRLGTPDQPQHF
TRBV9	TRBJ1-1	-	CASSVDWDRGDEAFF
TRBV7-2	TRBJ2-3	-	CASSRIPGGSDTQYF
TRBV15	TRBJ2-5	-	CATSRDLASGPTMAQYF
TRBV2	TRBJ1-5	-	CASSDTGTPSNQPQHF
TRBV20-1	TRBJ1-4	-	CSATDDEKLFF
TRBV15	TRBJ2-7	-	CATSPPRGAREQYF
TRBV18	TRBJ2-1	-	CASSTREGGEQFF
TRBV27	TRBJ1-5	medium-sized	CASSRSRGQPQHF
TRBV19	TRBJ1-2	-	CASSFRQGRAFYGYTF
TRBV2	TRBJ1-1	-	CASSPGPWNTEAFF
TRBV5-1	TRBJ1-4	-	CASSLEGAGGGEKLFF
TRBV7-2	TRBJ1-1	-	CASSKTTYLVPNTEAFF
TRBV9	TRBJ2-6	-	CASSVSAGLGANVLTF
TRBV18	TRBJ1-2	-	CASSPGQNYGYTF
TRBV28	TRBJ1-4	medium-sized	CASSLGGATNEKLFF
TRBV19	TRBJ1-5	-	CASPFVRYNSNQPQHF
TRBV5-1	TRBJ2-6	-	CASSLGAGGAGANVLTF
TRBV28	TRBJ2-7	-	CASSLPGQSDEQYF